A selection of T cell receptor beta chains follows, all from one sample in a study of neurological immune-mediated disorders. TCRdb passed the 5' RACE reads through MiXCR, listing each CDR3 protein once. The sample has about 50,000 distinct CDR3 sequences, approximately 3% seen once. Material: PBMCs. These receptors came from a woman aged 45-60 years with multiple sclerosis. Each CDR3 is given with its conserved first and last residue.

j_gene: TRBJ1-2
v_gene: TRBV5-1
CDR3aa: CASSREGQENYGYTF

j_gene: TRBJ2-7
v_gene: TRBV5-8
CDR3aa: CASSWGDRVRYEQYF

j_gene: TRBJ2-3
v_gene: TRBV20-1
CDR3aa: CSAITPGGGTQYF

j_gene: TRBJ2-1
v_gene: TRBV20-1
CDR3aa: CSARDPKTKSEQFF

j_gene: TRBJ2-1
v_gene: TRBV5-1
CDR3aa: CASSSVGLAVYNEQFF

j_gene: TRBJ2-7
v_gene: TRBV7-2
CDR3aa: CASSLAGGYEQYF

j_gene: TRBJ2-2
v_gene: TRBV2
CDR3aa: CASNEWGLAGTGELFF

j_gene: TRBJ1-5
v_gene: TRBV7-2
CDR3aa: CASSLGGQRPQHF

j_gene: TRBJ2-7
v_gene: TRBV20-1
CDR3aa: CSARDLEGGGYEQYF

j_gene: TRBJ1-6
v_gene: TRBV6-1
CDR3aa: CASSISSGTGGSPLHF

j_gene: TRBJ2-1
v_gene: TRBV20-1
CDR3aa: CSPTPRTSGARYNEQFF